These 9 T cell receptor beta chains were all obtained from the same sample, sequenced in a study of blood T cell repertoires in COVID-19. Clones were read by immunoSEQ multiplex PCR, and TCRdb kept only the in-frame ones, dropping some. The sample yields 250,000 to 300,000 clones, about 80% seen once. The sequencing sample was made of PBMCs or T cells enriched from blood (not recorded which). These receptor sequences come from a young man with acute COVID-19.

In its sample, this clone was seen once. This chain uses TRBV7-2 with TRBJ1-4; 9 bases line up with TRBD1. Germline V lookup: CDR1 SGHTA, CDR2 FQGNSA. Trimming removed 4 bases from V and 7 bases from J; junction bases left unmatched: 7. The CDR3 is made up of 15 amino acids. CDR3 in amino acids: CASSSSPGQGEKLFF. The CDR3 DNA is TGTGCCAGCAGCTCTTCTCCGGGACAGGGTGAAAAACTGTTTTTT.

The CDR3 protein is CATSDVGMTEAFF. The CDR3 coding sequence is TGTGCCACCAGTGATGTCGGGATGACTGAAGCTTTCTTT. The rearrangement uses TRBV24-1 and TRBJ1-1, with unresolved D. V was cut by 3 bases and J by 5 bases, with 9 bases left in between. Germline loops: CDR1 KGHDR, CDR2 SFDVKD. The CDR3 runs 13 residues.

The chain carries TRBV12-3 or TRBV12-4 and TRBJ2-5, with unresolved D. This CDR3 comprises 12 residues. The ends were cut back, 0 bases at V and 7 bases at J, with 6 bases in the middle. The CDR3: CASSLAPGTQYF. The CDR3 nucleotides read TGTGCCAGCAGTTTAGCGCCGGGGACCCAGTACTTC.

V usage is TRBV27 and J usage is TRBJ2-3; TRBD2 is a possible D gene (5 bases). There are 15 residues in the CDR3. Looked up from germline, CDR1 is MNHEY and CDR2 is SMNVEV (reference sequence). Deletions cut 4 bases from V and 0 bases from J, with 11 bases between. Written as DNA, the CDR3 is TGTGCCAGCAGTTATCGACTACGGAGCACAGATACGCAGTATTTT. This translates into CASSYRLRSTDTQYF.

J is TRBJ2-1 and V is TRBV19; D is unresolved. V dropped 6 bases and J dropped 2 bases, with 14 bases sitting between them. Germline CDR1 reads LNHDA; CDR2 reads SQIVND (reference sequence). The CDR3 loop spans 15 amino acids. CDR3 region: CASRIQATPYNEQFF. CDR3 bases: TGTGCCAGTAGGATTCAGGCAACCCCCTACAATGAGCAGTTCTTC.

V gene TRBV19 combines with J gene TRBJ1-2; TRBD1 matches at 8 bases. Germline CDR1 is LNHDA and CDR2 is SQIVND (reference sequence). Trimming removed 5 bases from V and 6 bases from J; junction bases left unmatched: 11. The CDR3 has 15 residues. CDR3 DNA: TGTGCCAGTAGTTTCCTAACGGGACAGGTTAATGGCTACACCTTC. Translating it yields CASSFLTGQVNGYTF.

V is TRBV7-9 and J is TRBJ1-5; a possible D gene is TRBD1 (6 bases). V was pared by 2 bases and J by 3 bases, with 11 bases between. Looked up from germline, CDR1 is SEHNR and CDR2 is FQNEAQ (reference sequence). CDR3 size: 15 residues. CDR3 DNA: TGTGCCAGCAGCTTATGGGGGACACCCAATCAGCCCCAGCATTTT. It specifies CASSLWGTPNQPQHF.

The rearrangement joins TRBV9 to TRBJ2-2; 12 bases map to TRBD2. The CDR3 has 16 amino acids. Germline V gene lookup returns CDR1 SGDLS and CDR2 YYNGEE. The V gene end was trimmed by 3 bases and the J gene end by 5 bases; junction bases not matched to a gene: 5. The CDR3 reads CASSARLAGVTGELFF. CDR3 nucleotides: TGTGCCAGCAGCGCCCGACTAGCGGGGGTGACCGGGGAGCTGTTTTTT.

The J gene is TRBJ1-5, the V gene TRBV5-3; TRBD1 is a possible D gene (5 bases). TRBV5-3 is annotated as an ORF whose role is uncertain. V lost 4 bases and J lost 6, with 11 bases in between. This CDR3 is built from 13 residues. CDR3 amino acids: CARSTTGLQPQHF. DNA of the CDR3: TGTGCCAGAAGCACAACAGGTCTTCAGCCCCAGCATTTT.